Listed below are T cell receptor beta chains from one sample, sequenced in a study of CD8 T cells in ankylosing spondylitis. TCRdb reprocessed the 5' RACE reads with MiXCR, giving one entry per CDR3 protein. Found here are more than 600,000 distinct CDR3 sequences, roughly 20% of them singletons; the top ten hold around 20%. Specimen: blood, either unsorted or a sorted T cell fraction (not recorded which). These receptors all come from a male donor with ankylosing spondylitis. Each CDR3 is given without its conserved first and last residue.

j_call v_call cdr3_aa
TRBJ2-2 TRBV6-2/TRBV6-3 ASRVASTGELF
TRBJ1-3 TRBV5-1 ASSPLGESFSGNTIY
TRBJ2-5 TRBV6-2/TRBV6-3 ASSQRRGVQETQY
TRBJ2-1 TRBV27 ASAPRGRIGNEQF
TRBJ1-6 TRBV7-8 ASSLAAGSASPLH
TRBJ2-3 TRBV4-2 ASSQASGGNTQY
TRBJ2-1 TRBV28 ASSIPGTGGWNEQF
TRBJ2-7 TRBV27 ASGARQGAYEQY
TRBJ2-3 TRBV5-4 ASSLDSGTQY
TRBJ2-3 TRBV28 ASSLPHTDTQY
TRBJ2-7 TRBV20-1 SARRGSSYEQY
TRBJ2-1 TRBV6-2/TRBV6-3 ASSPWGRTLNEQF
TRBJ1-1 TRBV5-6 ASSLGVGGAF
TRBJ2-1 TRBV4-3 ASSPKITLAGRNEQF
TRBJ2-1 TRBV20-1 SARAIMGTSFHEQF
TRBJ2-3 TRBV6-5 ASSYGRADTQY
TRBJ1-1 TRBV5-1 ASKVGGNTEAF
TRBJ1-2 TRBV12-3/TRBV12-4 ASNKGYGYT
TRBJ2-7 TRBV27 ASSFTGGPPSEQY
TRBJ2-2 TRBV12-3/TRBV12-4 ASSFQGLALTGELF
TRBJ2-3 TRBV29-1 SSWGFGTDTQY
TRBJ1-5 TRBV12-3/TRBV12-4 ASSRTQGVQPQH
TRBJ2-7 TRBV7-8 ASSRLAALAYEQY
TRBJ2-2 TRBV4-1 ASSHKLGLNTGELF
TRBJ1-4 TRBV6-1 ASRFRESNEKLF
TRBJ1-2 TRBV2 ASRETSGVYGYT
TRBJ1-1 TRBV12-3/TRBV12-4 ASSFGYNTEAF
TRBJ2-1 TRBV4-1 ASSQVRGGKGEQF
TRBJ2-5 TRBV29-1 SVEDERRGSGRSETQY
TRBJ1-5 TRBV2 ASSERGQSNQPQH
TRBJ1-6 TRBV11-2 ASRIPGGTNSPLH
TRBJ2-7 TRBV2 ASSGPSYEQY
TRBJ2-1 TRBV6-1 ASSPLWGDDNNEQF